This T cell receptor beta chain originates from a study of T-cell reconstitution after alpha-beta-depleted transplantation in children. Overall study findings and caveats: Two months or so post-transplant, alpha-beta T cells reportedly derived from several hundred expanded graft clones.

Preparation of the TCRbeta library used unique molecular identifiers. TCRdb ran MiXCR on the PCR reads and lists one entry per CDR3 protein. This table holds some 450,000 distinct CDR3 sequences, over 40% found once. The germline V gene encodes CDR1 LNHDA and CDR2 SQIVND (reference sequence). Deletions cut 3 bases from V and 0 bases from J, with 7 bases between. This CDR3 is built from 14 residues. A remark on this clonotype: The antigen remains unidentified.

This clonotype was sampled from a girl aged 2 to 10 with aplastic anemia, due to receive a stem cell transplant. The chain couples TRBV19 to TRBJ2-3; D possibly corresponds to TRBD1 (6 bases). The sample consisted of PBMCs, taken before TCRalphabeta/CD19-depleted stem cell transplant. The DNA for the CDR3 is TGTGCCAGTAGTATGACAGGTAGCACAGATACGCAGTATTTT. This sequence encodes CASSMTGSTDTQYF.